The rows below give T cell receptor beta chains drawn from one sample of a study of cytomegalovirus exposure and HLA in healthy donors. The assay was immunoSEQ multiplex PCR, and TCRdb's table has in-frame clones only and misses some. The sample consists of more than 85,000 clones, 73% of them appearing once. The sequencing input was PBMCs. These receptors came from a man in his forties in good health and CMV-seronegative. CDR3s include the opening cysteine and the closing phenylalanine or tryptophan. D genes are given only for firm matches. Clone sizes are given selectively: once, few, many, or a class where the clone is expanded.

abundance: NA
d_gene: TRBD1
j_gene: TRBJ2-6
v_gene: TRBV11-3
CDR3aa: CASSFSGQGRSGANVLTF
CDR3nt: TGTGCCAGCAGCTTCTCGGGACAGGGCAGATCTGGGGCCAACGTCCTGACTTTC

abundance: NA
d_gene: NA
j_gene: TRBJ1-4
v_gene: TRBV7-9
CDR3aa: CASSNDGRRATNEKLFF
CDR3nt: TGTGCCAGCAGTAATGACGGGAGAAGAGCAACTAATGAAAAACTGTTTTTT

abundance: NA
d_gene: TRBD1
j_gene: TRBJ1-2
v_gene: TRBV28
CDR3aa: CASTWDRVSGYPF
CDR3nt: TGTGCCAGCACCTGGGACAGGGTCTCCGGCTACCCCTTC

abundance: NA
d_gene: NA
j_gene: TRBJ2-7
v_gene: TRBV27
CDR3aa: CASSLLGDEQYF
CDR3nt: TGTGCCAGCAGTTTATTAGGGGACGAGCAGTACTTC

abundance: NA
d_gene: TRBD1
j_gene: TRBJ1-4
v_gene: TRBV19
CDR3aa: CASTPPRTGGGEKLFF
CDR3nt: TGTGCCAGTACCCCACCCCGGACAGGGGGAGGGGAAAAACTGTTTTTT

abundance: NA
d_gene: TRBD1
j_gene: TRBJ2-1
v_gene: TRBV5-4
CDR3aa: CASSLAGTGSYNEQFF
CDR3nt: TGTGCCAGCAGCTTGGCCGGGACAGGGTCCTACAATGAGCAGTTCTTC

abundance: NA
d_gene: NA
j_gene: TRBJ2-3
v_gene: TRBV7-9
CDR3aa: CASSLRLSESTDTQYF
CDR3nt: TGTGCCAGCAGCTTAAGGCTTAGCGAGAGCACAGATACGCAGTATTTT

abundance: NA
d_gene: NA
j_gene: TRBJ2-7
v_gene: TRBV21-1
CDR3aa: CASRPETGALYEQYF
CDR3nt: TGTGCCAGCAGGCCGGAGACAGGGGCCCTCTACGAGCAGTACTTC

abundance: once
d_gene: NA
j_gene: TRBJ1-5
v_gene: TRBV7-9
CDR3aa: CASSFSGWPQHF
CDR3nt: TGTGCCAGCAGCTTCTCGGGATGGCCCCAGCATTTT

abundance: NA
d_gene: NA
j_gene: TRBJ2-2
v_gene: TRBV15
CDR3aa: CATSQMGGNTGELFF
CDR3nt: TGTGCCACCAGCCAGATGGGAGGGAACACCGGGGAGCTGTTTTTT

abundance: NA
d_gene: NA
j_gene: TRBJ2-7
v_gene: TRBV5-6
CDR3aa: CASSKAGSLGYEQYF
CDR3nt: TGTGCCAGCAGCAAAGCCGGGTCCTTGGGCTACGAGCAGTACTTC

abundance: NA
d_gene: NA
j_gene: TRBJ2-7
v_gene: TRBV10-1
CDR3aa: CASRLRRPYEQYF
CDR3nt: TGCGCCAGCAGATTGAGGCGGCCCTACGAGCAGTACTTC

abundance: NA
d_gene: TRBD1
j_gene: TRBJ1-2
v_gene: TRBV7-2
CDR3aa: CASSSDRVIVNYGYTF
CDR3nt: TGTGCCAGCAGCTCCGACAGGGTAATCGTGAACTATGGCTACACCTTC

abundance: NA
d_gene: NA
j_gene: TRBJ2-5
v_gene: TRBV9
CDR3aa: CASFFPFSGLQETQYF
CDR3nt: TGTGCCAGCTTCTTCCCCTTCTCGGGATTGCAAGAGACCCAGTACTTC

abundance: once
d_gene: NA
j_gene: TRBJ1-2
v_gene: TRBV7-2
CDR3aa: CASSLVGMTGYGYTF
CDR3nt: TGTGCCAGCAGCTTAGTGGGGATGACAGGATATGGCTACACCTTC

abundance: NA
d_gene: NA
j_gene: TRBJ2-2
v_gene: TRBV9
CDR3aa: CASSGPEYTGELFF
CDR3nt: TGTGCCAGCAGCGGTCCCGAGTACACCGGGGAGCTGTTTTTT

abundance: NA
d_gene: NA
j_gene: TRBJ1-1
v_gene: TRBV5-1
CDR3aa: CASSPGATVNTEAFF
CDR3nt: TGCGCCAGCAGTCCAGGGGCGACGGTGAACACTGAAGCTTTCTTT

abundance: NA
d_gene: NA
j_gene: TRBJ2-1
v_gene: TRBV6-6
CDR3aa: CATSAGGGQNNEQFF
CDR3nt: TGTGCCACCTCCGCTGGGGGGGGGCAAAATAATGAGCAGTTCTTC

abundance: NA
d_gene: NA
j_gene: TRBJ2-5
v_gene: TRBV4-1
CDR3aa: CASSQSWAGDQETQYF
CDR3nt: TGCGCCAGCAGCCAATCCTGGGCAGGGGACCAAGAGACCCAGTACTTC

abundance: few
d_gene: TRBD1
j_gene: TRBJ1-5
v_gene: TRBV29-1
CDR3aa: CSVAQGDGNQPQHF
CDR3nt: TGCAGCGTTGCACAGGGGGACGGCAATCAGCCCCAGCATTTT

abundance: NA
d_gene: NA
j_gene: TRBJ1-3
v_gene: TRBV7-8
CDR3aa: CASSPRSSGNTIYF
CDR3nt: TGTGCCAGCAGCCCCAGGTCTTCTGGAAACACCATATATTTT

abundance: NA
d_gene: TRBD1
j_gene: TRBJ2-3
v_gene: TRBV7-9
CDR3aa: CASSLVQGSTDTQYF
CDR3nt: TGTGCCAGCAGCTTAGTACAGGGGAGCACAGATACGCAGTATTTT

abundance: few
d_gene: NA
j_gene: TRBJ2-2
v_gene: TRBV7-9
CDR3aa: CASSRNTGELFF
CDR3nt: TGTGCCAGCAGCCGGAACACCGGGGAGCTGTTTTTT

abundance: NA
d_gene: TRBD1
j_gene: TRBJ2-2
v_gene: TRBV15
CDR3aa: CATRGQPTGELFF
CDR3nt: TGTGCCACCCGGGGACAGCCTACCGGGGAGCTGTTTTTT

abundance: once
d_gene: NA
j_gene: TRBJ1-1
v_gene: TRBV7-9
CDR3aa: CSSSPSDSYTEAFF
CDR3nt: TGTTCCAGCAGCCCCTCTGACAGCTACACTGAAGCTTTCTTT

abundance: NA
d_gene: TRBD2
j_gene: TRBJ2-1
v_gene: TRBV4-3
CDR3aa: CASSRPAGGQNEQFF
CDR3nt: TGCGCCAGCAGCCGACCCGCGGGGGGGCAGAATGAGCAGTTCTTC

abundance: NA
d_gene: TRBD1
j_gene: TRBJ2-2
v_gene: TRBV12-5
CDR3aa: CASPGGENGELFF
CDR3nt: TGTGCTAGTCCAGGGGGCGAAAACGGGGAGCTGTTTTTT

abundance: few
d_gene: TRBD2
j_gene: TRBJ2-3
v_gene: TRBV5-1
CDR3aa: CASSLMSGGAGDTQYF
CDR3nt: TGCGCCAGCAGCTTGATGAGCGGGGGGGCAGGGGATACGCAGTATTTT

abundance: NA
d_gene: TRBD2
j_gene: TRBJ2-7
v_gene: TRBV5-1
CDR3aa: CASSLDGAGGPNEQYF
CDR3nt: TGCGCCAGCAGCTTGGATGGGGCGGGGGGGCCCAACGAGCAGTACTTC

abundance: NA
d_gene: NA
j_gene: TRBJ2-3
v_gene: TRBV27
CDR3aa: CASSKPSATSTDTQYF
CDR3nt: TGTGCCAGCAGTAAACCTAGCGCTACTAGCACAGATACGCAGTATTTT

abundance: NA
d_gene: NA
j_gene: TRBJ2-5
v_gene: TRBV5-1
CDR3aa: CASSHNRDILEAQYF
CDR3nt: TGCGCCAGCAGCCATAACCGGGACATCCTCGAGGCCCAGTACTTC

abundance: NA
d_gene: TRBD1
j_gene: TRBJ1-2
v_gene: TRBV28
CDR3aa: CASSPIDGQVLGGYTF
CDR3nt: TGTGCCAGCAGCCCCATCGACGGACAGGTGCTTGGTGGCTACACCTTC

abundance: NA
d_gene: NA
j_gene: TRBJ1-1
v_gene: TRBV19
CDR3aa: CASSIKRRVGTEAFF
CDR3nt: TGTGCCAGTAGTATCAAGCGCAGGGTGGGCACTGAAGCTTTCTTT

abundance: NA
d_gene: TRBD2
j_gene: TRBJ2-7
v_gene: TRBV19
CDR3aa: CASTPTSGGVGEQYF
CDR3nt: TGTGCCAGTACCCCGACTAGCGGGGGAGTCGGCGAGCAGTACTTC

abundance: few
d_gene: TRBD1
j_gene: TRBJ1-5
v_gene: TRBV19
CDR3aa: CASSMRGQSNQPQHF
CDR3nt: TGTGCCAGTAGTATGAGGGGACAGAGCAATCAGCCCCAGCATTTT

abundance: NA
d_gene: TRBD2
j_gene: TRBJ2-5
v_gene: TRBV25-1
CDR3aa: CASSEERGIQETQYF
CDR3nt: TGTGCCAGCAGTGAAGAGCGGGGGATACAAGAGACCCAGTACTTC

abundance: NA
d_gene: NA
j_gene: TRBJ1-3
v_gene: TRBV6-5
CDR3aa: CASSPQAYSGNTIYF
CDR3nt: TGTGCCAGCAGCCCTCAGGCCTACTCTGGAAACACCATATATTTT

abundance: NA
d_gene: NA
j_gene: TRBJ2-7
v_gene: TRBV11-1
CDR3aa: CASSSAAYEQYF
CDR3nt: TGTGCCAGCAGCTCCGCGGCGTACGAGCAGTACTTC

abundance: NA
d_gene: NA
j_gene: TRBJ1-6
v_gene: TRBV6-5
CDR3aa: CASNDRNNSPLHF
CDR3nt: TGTGCCAGCAACGACAGAAATAATTCACCCCTCCACTTT

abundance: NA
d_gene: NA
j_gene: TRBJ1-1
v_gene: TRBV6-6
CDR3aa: CASSYEGSPFF
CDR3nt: TGTGCCAGCAGTTACGAGGGATCCCCTTTCTTT

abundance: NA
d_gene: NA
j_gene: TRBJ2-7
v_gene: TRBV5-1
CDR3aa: CASSLVGATYEQYF
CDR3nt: TGCGCCAGCAGCTTGGTAGGAGCCACCTACGAGCAGTACTTC

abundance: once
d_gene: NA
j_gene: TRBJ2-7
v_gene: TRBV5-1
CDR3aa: CASSSGQWAGEQYF
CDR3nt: TGCGCCAGCAGCTCTGGACAGTGGGCCGGGGAGCAGTACTTC

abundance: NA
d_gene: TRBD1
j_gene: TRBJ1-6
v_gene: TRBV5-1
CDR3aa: CASSFMSGGESPLHF
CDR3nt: TGCGCCAGCAGTTTCATGTCAGGGGGCGAATCACCCCTCCACTTT

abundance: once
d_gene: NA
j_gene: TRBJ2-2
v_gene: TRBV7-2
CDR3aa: CASSPNRRGELFF
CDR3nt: TGTGCCAGCAGCCCTAATCGAAGAGGGGAGCTGTTTTTT

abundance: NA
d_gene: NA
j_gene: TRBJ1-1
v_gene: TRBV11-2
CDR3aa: CASSLDSRSEAFF
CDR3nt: TGTGCCAGCAGCCTTGACAGTCGTTCAGAAGCTTTCTTT

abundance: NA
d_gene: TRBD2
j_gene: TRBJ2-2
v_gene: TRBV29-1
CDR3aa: CSVDNSGEGGGELFF
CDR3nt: TGCAGCGTTGACAATAGCGGGGAAGGGGGCGGGGAGCTGTTTTTT

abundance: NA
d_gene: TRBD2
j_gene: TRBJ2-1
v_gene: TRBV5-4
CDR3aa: CASSSLSGGDYNEQFF
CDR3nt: TGTGCCAGCAGCTCCCTTAGCGGGGGAGACTACAATGAGCAGTTCTTC